The subject of this entry is one T cell receptor beta chain. Germline loops: CDR1 MNHEY, CDR2 SMNVEV (reference sequence). V was clipped by 6 bases and J by 5 bases; unmatched bases: 10. The CDR3 contains 15 residues. The sample originates from a study of control samples from healthy donors and cancer patients. Profiling relied on immunoSEQ multiplex PCR, and the TCRdb table lists in-frame clones only, not all of them. The data contain some 100,000 clones, roughly 90% of them singletons. Sequencing input: blood. This clonotype was sampled from a young man in good health. The chain couples TRBV27 to TRBJ2-1, with 7 nucleotides matching TRBD2. The CDR3 nucleotides read TGTGCCAGCAGCAAAACTCTAGCGGACCACAATGAGCAGTTCTTC. Its translation is CASSKTLADHNEQFF.